Below are 11 T cell receptor beta chains sequenced from a single sample in a study of molecular identifiers for immune sequencing clone quantification. Via MiXCR, TCRdb re-called the PCR reads, giving one row per CDR3 protein. Of more than 450,000 distinct CDR3 sequences listed, around 23% are singletons. Sequenced material: naive CD8+ T cells from blood, with Jurkat cell RNA spiked in. Documented subset: FACS-sorted CD8+CD4-CCR7+CD45RA+ naive T cells. These receptors were obtained from a human donor in good health. Some libraries in this study had Jurkat cell RNA spiked in.

This clonotype was counted a few times. V gene TRBV3-1 combines with J gene TRBJ1-1; no clear D gene. The CDR3 spans 12 residues. V was cut by 1 base and J by 5 bases, with 5 bases left in between. Germline V gives CDR1 LGHDT, CDR2 YNNKEL (reference sequence). This chain's CDR3 is CASSQGRTEAFF. DNA for the CDR3: TGTGCCAGCAGCCAAGGCCGGACTGAAGCTTTCTTT.

The chain combines TRBV27 with TRBJ2-7; TRBD1 might be the D (6 bases). The CDR3 is 14 amino acids. Trimming took 4 bases from V and 2 from J, leaving 12 bases between them. Germline CDR1 reads MNHEY; CDR2 reads SMNVEV (reference sequence). The CDR3 reads CASSYQGWTYEQYF. The CDR3 nucleotides read TGTGCCAGCAGTTATCAGGGGTGGACCTACGAGCAGTACTTC.

DNA for the CDR3: TGTGCCAGCAGTTCCCCCCGCGCGGGACTTCCTAAGGGGGAGCAGTACTTC. This translates into CASSSPRAGLPKGEQYF. The rearrangement joins TRBV12-3 or TRBV12-4 to TRBJ2-7, with a tentative D call TRBD2 (6 bases). CDR3 length equals 17 residues. Trimming took 4 bases from V and 7 from J, leaving 26 bases between them.

The chain combines TRBV20-1 with TRBJ2-7; the match to TRBD1 covers 8 bases. Germline V lookup: CDR1 DFQATT, CDR2 SNEGSKA (reference sequence). The junction had 4 bases not matched to a gene; V was cut back by 6 bases and J by 0 bases. This CDR3 has 13 residues. The DNA of the CDR3 is TGCAGTGCCCCGACAGGGGCCTCCTACGAGCAGTACTTC. Encoded protein: CSAPTGASYEQYF.

V is TRBV27 and J is TRBJ2-1; 9 bases are shared with TRBD1. This CDR3 has 14 residues. Germline CDR1 is MNHEY and CDR2 is SMNVEV (reference sequence). V shed 3 bases, J shed 5 bases, and the junction held 2 bases outside the gene matches. CDR3 loop: CASSFGTGHNEQFF. In DNA, the CDR3 is TGTGCCAGCAGTTTCGGGACAGGGCACAATGAGCAGTTCTTC.

Comments on this clonotype: Being one base from a much bigger clone, this may be a read error. This sequence joins TRBV27 and TRBJ2-5; D remains unclear. CDR3 size: 15 residues. Per germline, CDR1 MNHEY and CDR2 SMNVEV (reference sequence). V was cut by 0 bases and J by 9 bases, with 17 bases left in between. The CDR3 coding sequence is TGTGCCAGCAGTTTATCTCTTCGACCGAGCGAGCCCCAGTACTTC. It specifies CASSLSLRPSEPQYF.

With regard to this clonotype: This clone may be a read error of a much larger clone one base away. J is TRBJ2-7 and V is TRBV7-9; TRBD1 matches at 11 bases. The CDR3 sequence is 15 residues long. Germline CDR1 is SEHNR and CDR2 is FQNEAQ (reference sequence). This CDR3 is CASSSGTGGIYERYF. DNA for the CDR3: TGTGCCAGCAGCTCAGGGACAGGGGGAATATACGAGCGGTACTTC.

On this clonotype: This likely comes from a read error, as the CDR3 has no conserved phenylalanine or tryptophan at its end. The genes are TRBV9 and TRBJ1-1; tentative D call: TRBD1 (5 bases). The V and J ends lost 10 bases and 4 bases respectively, with 14 bases between them. The CDR3 has 12 amino acids. In germline, CDR1 is SGDLS, CDR2 YYNGEE. The CDR3 loop reads CASSGGGTEAFS. The CDR3 region has the DNA TGTGCCTCAAGTGGGGGGGGCACTGAAGCTTTCTCT.

The table lists this clonotype with many counts. V is TRBV7-9 and J is TRBJ1-2, with TRBD1 as a possible D gene (5 bases). CDR1 and CDR2 (germline): SEHNR, FQNEAQ (reference sequence). The CDR3 runs 13 residues. Between the trimmed V and J ends, which lost 6 bases and 2 bases, there was a span of 10 bases. The CDR3 here is CASSLGLNYGYTF. DNA for the CDR3: TGTGCCAGCAGTTTGGGACTAAACTATGGCTACACCTTC.

Comment on this clonotype: A much larger clone is a single base away; this may be a read error. V is TRBV5-1 and J is TRBJ2-5; unclear D gene. The CDR3 is 11 residues long. Germline values: CDR1 SGHRS, CDR2 YFSETQ. Written as DNA, the CDR3 is TGCGCCAGCAGCGAGCAAGAGACCCCGTACTTC. It codes for CASSEQETPYF.

This clonotype was detected many times. The V gene is TRBV7-9, the J gene TRBJ2-3, with unresolved D. V was trimmed by 5 bases and J by 6 bases, leaving 18 bases between them. The CDR3 runs to 15 residues. In germline, CDR1 is SEHNR, CDR2 FQNEAQ (reference sequence). Here the CDR3 reads CASSPKDSTKDTQYF. DNA of the CDR3: TGTGCCAGCAGCCCGAAAGACTCTACAAAGGATACGCAGTATTTT.